The 22 T cell receptor beta chains reported below all come from one sample, sequenced in a study of identical twins (dated by TCRdb to 2016 to 2017). Receptors were amplified or captured by 5' RACE. TCRdb lists the instrument as Illumina HiSeq 2000. Clones were called with MiXCR by TCRdb after fastp trimmed the public reads at Q25, and only in-frame beta chains were retained. Every CDR3 protein is listed once, alongside the most common genes and DNA of its rows. The sample has around 250,000 distinct CDR3 sequences on record, about 13% of them singletons. The ten largest clones capture roughly 4% of the sample. These data are also associated with another study on yellow fever vaccine responses in identical twins.

Sequenced material: memory (CD45RO+) T cells sorted from blood. The sample's cell subset or site, from its label and the paper: CD45RO+ enriched T cells. The receptors were sampled from a woman younger than 35 in good health.

This chain joins TRBV7-9 and TRBJ2-1; 8 bases align to TRBD2. The length of the CDR3 is 16 residues. Germline CDR1 is SEHNR and CDR2 is FQNEAQ (reference sequence). V gave up 5 bases and J gave up 4 bases; unmatched junction bases: 10. The CDR3 region has the DNA TGTGCCAGCAGCCTCAGGACGGGAGGGCCTTACAATGAGCAGTTCTTC. Its protein is CASSLRTGGPYNEQFF.

The rearrangement joins TRBV25-1 to TRBJ2-4, with unresolved D. CDR1 and CDR2 (germline): MGHDK, SYGVNS. V dropped 6 bases and J dropped 5 bases, with 8 bases sitting between them. This CDR3 has 12 residues. The CDR3: CASSDRENIQYF. In nucleotides, the CDR3 is TGTGCCAGCAGCGATCGGGAAAACATTCAGTACTTC. Filled out from reference TRBV25-1 and TRBJ2-4, the complete variable domain reads EADIYQTPRYLVIGTGKKITLECSQTMGHDKMYWYQQDPGMELHLIHYSYGVNSTEKGDLSSESTVSRIRTEHFPLTLESARPSHTSQYLCASSDRENIQYFGAGTRLSVL.

At least ten counts were recorded for this clonotype. CDR3 coding DNA: TGTGCCAGCAGCCGTTGGGACCGGAATTCACCCCTCCACTTT. This translates into CASSRWDRNSPLHF. The V and J genes are TRBV3-1 and TRBJ1-6, with D possibly TRBD1 on 5 matching bases. This CDR3 is built from 14 residues. V lost 4 bases, J lost 7 bases, and 11 bases lay in between. CDR1 is LGHDT, CDR2 YNNKEL, per germline (reference sequence).

This clonotype has a handful of counts. V is TRBV6-1 and J is TRBJ2-7, with unresolved D. This CDR3 comprises 15 residues. CDR1 MNHNS and CDR2 SASEGT come from the germline V gene. V gave up 0 bases and J gave up 6 bases, with 15 bases separating them. The CDR3 DNA is TGTGCCAGCAGTGAAGCGCTGTCCATTTCAGGCGAGCAGTACTTC. Translated: CASSEALSISGEQYF.

CDR3 bases: TGTGCCACCAGCAGAGATGGATCTAACTATGGCTACACCTTC. Its protein product is CATSRDGSNYGYTF. The chain recombines TRBV15 with TRBJ1-2; no firm D call. V was pared by 0 bases and J by 0 bases, with 5 bases between. The V gene's germline CDR1 is LNHNV and CDR2 YYDKDF (reference sequence). The CDR3 length is 14 residues.

Only a few counts were recorded for this clonotype. J is TRBJ2-3 and V is TRBV5-1; D gene ambiguous. Germline values: CDR1 SGHRS, CDR2 YFSETQ. V shed 0 bases and J shed 2 bases, with 7 bases lying between them. The CDR3 has 14 residues. The CDR3: CASSLDSPTDTQYF. The CDR3 DNA reads TGCGCCAGCAGCTTGGACTCCCCCACAGATACGCAGTATTTT.

This clonotype came up many times. V usage is TRBV3-1 and J usage is TRBJ1-1, with a tentative D call TRBD1 (5 bases). V gave up 4 bases and J gave up 0 bases, with 9 bases separating them. The CDR3 has 14 amino acids. The germline V gene encodes CDR1 LGHDT and CDR2 YNNKEL (reference sequence). The CDR3, as DNA: TGTGCCAGCAGCCCGACAGTGTTGAACACTGAAGCTTTCTTT. It specifies CASSPTVLNTEAFF.

The chain recombines TRBV7-4 with TRBJ2-5, with 7 bases matching TRBD1. The V gene end was trimmed by 4 bases and the J gene end by 0 bases; junction bases not matched to a gene: 11. The CDR3 loop spans 17 amino acids. Germline CDR1 SGHVT, CDR2 SQSDAQ. In nucleotides, the CDR3 is TGTGCCAGCAGCTCGGACCTCAAGGGACAGAACCAAGAGACCCAGTACTTC. It specifies CASSSDLKGQNQETQYF.

This rearrangement joins TRBV2 to TRBJ2-1, with TRBD1 identical over 8 bases. Per the germline V gene, CDR1 is SNHLY and CDR2 is FYNNEI. Unmatched junction bases numbered 5, after V lost 5 bases and J lost 8 bases. The CDR3 extends over 13 amino acids. CDR3 amino acids: CASSLDRVDEQFF. The CDR3 DNA sequence: TGTGCCAGCAGTTTGGACAGGGTCGATGAGCAGTTCTTC.

This clonotype showed up just a few times. The chain links TRBV27 to TRBJ2-7; D possibly corresponds to TRBD2 (6 bases). The CDR3 is 18 amino acids. The V gene's germline CDR1 is MNHEY and CDR2 SMNVEV (reference sequence). V was trimmed by 2 bases and J by 4 bases, leaving 24 bases between them. The CDR3 DNA reads TGTGCCAGCAGTTTAAAGGGCGGAGCCTTTTACGGGAGTTACGAGCAGTACTTC. It yields the protein CASSLKGGAFYGSYEQYF.

This clonotype was counted only a few times. V usage is TRBV7-3 and J usage is TRBJ2-3, with D perhaps matching TRBD2 (6 bases). CDR3 length: 15 amino acids. V lost 9 bases to trimming and J lost 3 bases, with 19 bases between them. The germline CDR1 and CDR2 sequences are SGHTA and FQGTGA. The chain's CDR3 is CASRAGGKGTDTQYF. DNA for the CDR3: TGTGCCAGTAGGGCCGGGGGAAAGGGAACAGATACGCAGTATTTT. The variable domain in full, with the rest retrieved from reference TRBV7-3 and TRBJ2-3, is GAGVSQTPSNKVTEKGKYVELRCDPISGHTALYWYRQSLGQGPEFLIYFQGTGAADDSGLPNDRFFAVRPEGSVSTLKIQRTERGDSAVYLCASRAGGKGTDTQYFGPGTRLTVL.

This clonotype was seen repeatedly, ten times or more. The rearrangement links TRBV28 to TRBJ1-5; no clear D. Per germline, CDR1 MDHEN and CDR2 SYDVKM. The CDR3 runs to 13 residues. V lost 10 bases, J lost 7 bases, and 17 bases lay in between. The CDR3 DNA sequence: TGTGCCACCCGCCGAGCGGGTGGGCAGCCCCAGCATTTT. Protein sequence: CATRRAGGQPQHF.

This clonotype was counted at least ten times. The chain has TRBV9 and TRBJ2-2; D unresolved. The CDR3 loop spans 12 amino acids. Germline values: CDR1 SGDLS, CDR2 YYNGEE. Trimming took 5 bases from V and 1 from J, leaving 3 bases between them. CDR3 nucleotides: TGTGCCAGCAGTGTGAACACCGGGGAGCTGTTTTTT. This codes for CASSVNTGELFF.

This clonotype has just a few counts. The V gene is TRBV2, the J gene TRBJ2-3; tentatively, D is TRBD1 or TRBD2 (5 bases each). The V gene's germline CDR1 is SNHLY and CDR2 FYNNEI. V gave up 8 bases and J gave up 8 bases, with 11 bases separating them. The CDR3 is 11 residues long. In nucleotides, the CDR3 is TGTGCCAGCGGGGGAAGGGGTACGCAGTATTTT. This codes for CASGGRGTQYF.

This clonotype occurred many times. The chain carries TRBV20-1 and TRBJ2-2; D call uncertain. CDR3 size: 14 residues. Deletions cut 3 bases from V and 4 bases from J, with 12 bases between. From germline, CDR1 is DFQATT and CDR2 SNEGSKA (reference sequence). In nucleotides, the CDR3 is TGCAGTGCTAGGGCCGACGTTGGCACCGGGGAGCTGTTTTTT. Its translation is CSARADVGTGELFF.

The sample holds many counts of this clonotype. The chain combines TRBV4-1 with TRBJ1-1, with 7 nucleotides matching TRBD1. This CDR3 is built from 17 residues. Germline loops: CDR1 MGHRA, CDR2 YSYEKL. The junction had 12 bases not matched to a gene; V was cut back by 1 base and J by 4 bases. The CDR3: CASSQGQGLRSGTEAFF. CDR3 bases: TGCGCCAGCAGCCAAGGACAGGGACTACGGTCGGGCACTGAAGCTTTCTTT.

The CDR3 region has the DNA TGTGCCAGCAGCCAAGTTACCAACACCGGGGAGCTGTTTTTT. This translates into CASSQVTNTGELFF. The rearrangement uses TRBV4-2 and TRBJ2-2; D call uncertain. The ends were cut back, 1 base at V and 2 bases at J, with 5 bases in the middle. Germline-derived CDR1 and CDR2 are LGHNA and YNFKEQ. The CDR3 covers 14 residues.

This clonotype was found a few times. The chain combines TRBV7-6 with TRBJ2-3; D is uncertain. CDR1 is SGHVS and CDR2 is FNYEAQ in the germline V gene. The CDR3 spans 17 residues. Trimming cost V 5 bases and J 0 bases, with 18 bases left between them. Here the CDR3 reads CASSLGRGTLSTDTQYF. For the CDR3, the DNA is TGTGCCAGCAGCCTCGGGCGTGGCACTCTTAGCACAGATACGCAGTATTTT.

The chain joins TRBV28 to TRBJ2-7; D gene uncertain. The germline CDR1 and CDR2 sequences are MDHEN and SYDVKM. The CDR3 consists of 16 residues. V was shortened by 5 bases and J by 1 base, with 18 bases between the two germline ends. The CDR3 sequence: CASSPSGPLPSYEQYF. CDR3 sequence (DNA): TGTGCCAGCAGTCCCTCCGGACCGCTACCTTCCTACGAGCAGTACTTC.

The CDR3 region has the DNA TGTGCCAGCCGCTCGTCAAGGACACCCACCTACGAGCAGTACTTC. Encoded protein: CASRSSRTPTYEQYF. V is TRBV28 and J is TRBJ2-7, with D perhaps matching TRBD1 (5 bases). Per the germline V gene, CDR1 is MDHEN and CDR2 is SYDVKM. Trimming pared 8 bases from V and 2 bases from J, leaving 19 bases between. CDR3 length: 15 amino acids. Based on the CDR3 plus reference TRBV28 and TRBJ2-7, the full variable domain is DVKVTQSSRYLVKRTGEKVFLECVQDMDHENMFWYRQDPGLGLRLIYFSYDVKMKEKGDIPEGYSVSREKKERFSLILESASTNQTSMYLCASRSSRTPTYEQYFGPGTRLTVT.

The chain combines TRBV20-1 with TRBJ2-1; no clear D. The length of the CDR3 is 13 residues. The germline V gene has CDR1 DFQATT and CDR2 SNEGSKA (reference sequence). With 1 base removed from V and 7 bases from J, the gap between germline ends came to 11 bases. The CDR3 sequence is CSARGSMGNEQFF. The CDR3 nucleotides read TGCAGTGCTAGAGGATCGATGGGGAATGAGCAGTTCTTC.

This clonotype was counted a few times. The chain employs TRBV30 and TRBJ2-2; 9 bases align to TRBD1. The J segment lost 3 bases and the V segment lost 5 bases, leaving 1 base of the junction unmatched. The CDR3 loop spans 13 amino acids. The germline gives CDR1 GTSNPN, CDR2 SVGIG (reference sequence). The CDR3 DNA sequence: TGTGCCTGGGACAGGGGGGACACCGGGGAGCTGTTTTTT. Protein: CAWDRGDTGELFF.